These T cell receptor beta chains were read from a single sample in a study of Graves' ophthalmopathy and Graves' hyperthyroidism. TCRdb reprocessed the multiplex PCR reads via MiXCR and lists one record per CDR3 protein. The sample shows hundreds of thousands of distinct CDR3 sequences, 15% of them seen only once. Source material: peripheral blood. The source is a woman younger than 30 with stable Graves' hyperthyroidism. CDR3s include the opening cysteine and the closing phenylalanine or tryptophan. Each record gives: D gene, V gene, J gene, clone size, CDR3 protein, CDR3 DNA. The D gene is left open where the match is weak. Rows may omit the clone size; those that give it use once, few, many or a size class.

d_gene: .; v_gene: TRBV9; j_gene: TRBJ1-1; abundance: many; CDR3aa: CASSPIGGSTEAFF; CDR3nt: TGTGCCAGCAGCCCGATCGGGGGGAGCACTGAAGCTTTCTTT
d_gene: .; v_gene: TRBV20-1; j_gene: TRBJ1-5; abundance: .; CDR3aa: CSGLGLGAQHF; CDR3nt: TGCAGTGGCCTCGGATTGGGGGCCCAGCATTTT
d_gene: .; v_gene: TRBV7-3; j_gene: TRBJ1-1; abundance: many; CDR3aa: CASSLNSMNTEAFF; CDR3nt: TGTGCCAGCAGCTTAAACTCGATGAACACTGAAGCTTTCTTT
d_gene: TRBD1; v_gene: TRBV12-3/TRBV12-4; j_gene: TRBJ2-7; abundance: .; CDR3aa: CASSLDRAYEQCF; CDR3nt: TGTGCCAGCAGTCTGGACAGGGCTTACGAGCAGTGCTTC
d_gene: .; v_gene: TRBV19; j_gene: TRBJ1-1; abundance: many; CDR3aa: CASSLGFMNTEAFF; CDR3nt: TGTGCCAGTAGTCTGGGTTTTATGAACACTGAAGCTTTCTTT
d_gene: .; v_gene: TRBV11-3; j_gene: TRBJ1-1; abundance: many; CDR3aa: CASSRDTIEAFF; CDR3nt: TGTGCCAGCAGCCGCGACACAATTGAAGCTTTCTTT
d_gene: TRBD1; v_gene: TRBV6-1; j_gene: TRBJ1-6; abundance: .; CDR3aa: CASRPADRDNSPLHF; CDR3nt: TGTGCCAGCCGCCCCGCGGACAGGGATAATTCACCCCTCCACTTT
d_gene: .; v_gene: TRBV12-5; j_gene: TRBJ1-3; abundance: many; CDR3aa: CASGLYGSGNAIYF; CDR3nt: TGTGCTAGTGGTTTGTACGGCTCTGGAAACGCCATATATTTT
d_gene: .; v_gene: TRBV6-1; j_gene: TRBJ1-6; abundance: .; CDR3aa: CASRPRGSPLHF; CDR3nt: TGTGCCAGCAGACCCAGGGGCTCACCCCTCCACTTT
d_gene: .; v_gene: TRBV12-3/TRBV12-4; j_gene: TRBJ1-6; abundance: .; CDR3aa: CASYGSSYNSPLHF; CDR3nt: TGTGCCAGCTACGGAAGCTCCTATAATTCACCCCTCCACTTT
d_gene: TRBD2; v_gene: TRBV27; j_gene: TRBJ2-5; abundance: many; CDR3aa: CASSLRTSGAETQYF; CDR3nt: TGTGCCAGCAGTTTAAGGACTAGCGGGGCCGAGACCCAGTACTTC
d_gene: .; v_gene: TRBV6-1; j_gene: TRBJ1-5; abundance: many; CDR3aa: CASSEDAGGLGGQPQHF; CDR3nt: TGTGCCAGCAGTGAAGATGCCGGCGGGTTAGGAGGGCAGCCCCAGCATTTT
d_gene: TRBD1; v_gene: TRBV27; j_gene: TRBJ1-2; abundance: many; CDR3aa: CACRDRGDYGYTF; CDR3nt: TGTGCCTGCCGGGACAGGGGAGACTATGGCTACACCTTC
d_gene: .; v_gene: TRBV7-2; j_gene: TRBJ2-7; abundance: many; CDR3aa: CASSRSPAGSYEQYF; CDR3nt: TGTGCCAGCAGCCGATCCCCGGCGGGTTCCTACGAGCAGTACTTC
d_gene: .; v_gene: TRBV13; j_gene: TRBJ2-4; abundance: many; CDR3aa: CASSHRVGRATLGNIQYF; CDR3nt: TGTGCCAGCAGCCATCGAGTGGGACGGGCAACATTGGGGAACATTCAGTACTTC
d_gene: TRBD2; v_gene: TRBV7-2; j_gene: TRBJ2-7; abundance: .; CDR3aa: CASSLGLAREQYF; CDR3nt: TGTGCCAGCAGCCTGGGACTAGCACGGGAGCAGTACTTC
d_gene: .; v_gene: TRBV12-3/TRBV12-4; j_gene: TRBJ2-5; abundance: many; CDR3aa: CASSLLGAGSQYF; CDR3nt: TGTGCCAGCAGTTTACTGGGGGCGGGTTCCCAGTACTTC
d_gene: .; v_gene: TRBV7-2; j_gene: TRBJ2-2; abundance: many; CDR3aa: CASSRGRMNTGELFF; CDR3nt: TGTGCCAGCAGCCGCGGACGAATGAACACCGGGGAGCTGTTTTTT
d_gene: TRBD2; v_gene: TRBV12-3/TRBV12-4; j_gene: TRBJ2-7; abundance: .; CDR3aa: CASSSGLAGVREQYF; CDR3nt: TGTGCCAGCAGCTCGGGACTAGCGGGAGTGAGAGAGCAGTACTTC
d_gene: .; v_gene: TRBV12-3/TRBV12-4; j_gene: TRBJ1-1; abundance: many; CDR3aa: CASTTRVNTEAFF; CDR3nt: TGTGCCAGCACGACACGAGTGAACACTGAAGCTTTCTTT
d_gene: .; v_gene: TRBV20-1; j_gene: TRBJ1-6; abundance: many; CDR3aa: CSARSGPGRTYNSPLHF; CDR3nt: TGCAGTGCTAGGTCGGGTCCGGGGAGGACCTATAATTCACCCCTCCACTTT
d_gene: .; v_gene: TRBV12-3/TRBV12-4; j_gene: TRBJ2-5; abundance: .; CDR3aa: CASSRWGGFGTQYF; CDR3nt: TGTGCCAGCAGTCGCTGGGGGGGCTTCGGGACCCAGTACTTC
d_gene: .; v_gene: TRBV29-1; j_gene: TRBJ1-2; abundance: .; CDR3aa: CSVVYGYTF; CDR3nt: TGCAGCGTCGTTTATGGCTACACCTTC
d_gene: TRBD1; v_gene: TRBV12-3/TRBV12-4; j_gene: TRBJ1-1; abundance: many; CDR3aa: CASRDRVGGLNTEAFF; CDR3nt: TGTGCCAGCAGAGATAGGGTAGGGGGCCTGAACACTGAAGCTTTCTTT
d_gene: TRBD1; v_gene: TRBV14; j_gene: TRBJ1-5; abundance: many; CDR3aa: CASSHRGTARNQPQHF; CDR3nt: TGTGCCAGCAGCCATAGGGGGACAGCGCGTAATCAGCCCCAGCATTTT
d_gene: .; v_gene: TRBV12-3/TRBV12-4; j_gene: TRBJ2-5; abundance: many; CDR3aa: CASSLRGHQETQYF; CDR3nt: TGTGCCAGCAGTTTGAGGGGTCACCAAGAGACCCAGTACTTC
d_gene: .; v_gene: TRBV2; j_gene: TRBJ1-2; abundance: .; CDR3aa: CASSESLGGSGYTF; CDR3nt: TGTGCCAGCAGCGAAAGCTTAGGGGGGAGTGGCTACACCTTC
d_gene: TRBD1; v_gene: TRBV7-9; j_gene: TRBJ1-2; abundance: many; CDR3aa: CASSIQGANYGYTF; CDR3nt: TGTGCCAGCAGCATACAGGGGGCTAACTATGGCTACACCTTC
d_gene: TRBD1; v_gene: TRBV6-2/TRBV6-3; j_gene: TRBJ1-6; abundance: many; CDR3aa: CASNRGTYNSPLHF; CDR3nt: TGTGCCAGCAACAGGGGCACCTATAATTCACCCCTCCACTTT
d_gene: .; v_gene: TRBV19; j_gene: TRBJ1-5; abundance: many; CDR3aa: CASARGHGYGQPQHF; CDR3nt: TGTGCCAGTGCCAGGGGACACGGATATGGGCAGCCCCAGCATTTT
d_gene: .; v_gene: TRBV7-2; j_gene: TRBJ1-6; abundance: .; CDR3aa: CASSWGHYSPLHF; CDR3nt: TGTGCCAGCAGCTGGGGACATTATTCACCCCTCCACTTT
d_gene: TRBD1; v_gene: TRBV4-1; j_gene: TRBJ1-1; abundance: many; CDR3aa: CASSLFEGGFGDTEAFF; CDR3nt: TGCGCCAGCAGCCTTTTCGAAGGGGGCTTCGGGGATACTGAAGCTTTCTTT
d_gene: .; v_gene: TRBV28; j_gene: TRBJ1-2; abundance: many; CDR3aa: CASSATDYGYTF; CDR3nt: TGTGCCAGCAGTGCGACAGACTATGGCTACACCTTC
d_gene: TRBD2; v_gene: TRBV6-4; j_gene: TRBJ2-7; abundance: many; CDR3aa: CASRPGLAGGPVYEQYF; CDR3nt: TGTGCCAGCAGACCCGGACTAGCGGGGGGGCCCGTCTACGAGCAGTACTTC
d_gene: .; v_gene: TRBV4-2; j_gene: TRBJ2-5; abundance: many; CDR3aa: CASSLDRSPSRIETQYF; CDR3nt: TGTGCCAGCAGCCTAGATCGTTCCCCTAGCAGGATTGAGACCCAGTACTTC
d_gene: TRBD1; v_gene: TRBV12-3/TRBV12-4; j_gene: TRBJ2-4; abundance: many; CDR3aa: CASRPQGARGNIQYF; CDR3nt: TGTGCCAGCAGACCACAGGGGGCACGTGGAAACATTCAGTACTTC
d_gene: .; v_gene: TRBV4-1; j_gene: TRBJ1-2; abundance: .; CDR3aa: CASSQERRQGGYTF; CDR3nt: TGCGCCAGCAGCCAAGAGAGGCGGCAGGGAGGCTACACCTTC
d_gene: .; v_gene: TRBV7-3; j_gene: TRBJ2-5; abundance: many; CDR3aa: CASSRDGASETQYF; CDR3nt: TGTGCCAGCAGTCGAGACGGCGCCTCGGAGACCCAGTACTTC
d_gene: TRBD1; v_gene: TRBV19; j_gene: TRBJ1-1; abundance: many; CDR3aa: CASSPLGQGAEAFF; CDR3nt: TGTGCCAGTAGTCCCCTTGGACAGGGGGCCGAAGCTTTCTTT
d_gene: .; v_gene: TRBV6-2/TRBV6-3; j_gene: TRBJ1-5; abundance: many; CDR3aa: CASSFWGSNQPQHF; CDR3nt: TGTGCCAGCAGTTTCTGGGGGAGCAATCAGCCCCAGCATTTT
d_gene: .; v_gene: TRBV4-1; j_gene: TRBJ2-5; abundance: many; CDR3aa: CASSPGTFQETQYF; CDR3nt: TGCGCCAGCAGCCCCGGGACTTTCCAAGAGACCCAGTACTTC
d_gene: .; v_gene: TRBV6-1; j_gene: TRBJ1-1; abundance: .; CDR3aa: CASSEARASGSTEAFF; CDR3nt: TGTGCCAGCAGTGAAGCGCGCGCGTCAGGGAGCACTGAAGCTTTCTTT
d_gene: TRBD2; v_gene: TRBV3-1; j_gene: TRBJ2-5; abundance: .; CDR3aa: CASSQTSGPPDQETQYF; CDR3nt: TGTGCCAGCAGCCAAACTAGCGGGCCGCCGGACCAAGAGACCCAGTACTTC
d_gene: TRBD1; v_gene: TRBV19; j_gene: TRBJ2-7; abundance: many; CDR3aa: CASSNILRDRGHEQYF; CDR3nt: TGTGCCAGTAGCAACATACTCCGGGACAGGGGCCACGAGCAGTACTTC
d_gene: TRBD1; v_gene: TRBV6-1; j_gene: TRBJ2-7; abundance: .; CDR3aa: CASSEGTDYYEQYF; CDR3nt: TGTGCCAGCAGTGAGGGGACAGACTACTACGAGCAGTACTTC
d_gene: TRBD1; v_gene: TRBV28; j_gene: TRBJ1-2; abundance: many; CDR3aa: CASSRGGQLYGYTF; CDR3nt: TGTGCCAGCAGTCGCGGGGGACAGCTCTATGGCTACACCTTC
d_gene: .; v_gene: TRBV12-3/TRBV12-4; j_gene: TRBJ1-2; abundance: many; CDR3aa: CASRTEAIGGYTF; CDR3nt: TGTGCCAGCAGGACCGAGGCTATAGGTGGCTACACCTTC
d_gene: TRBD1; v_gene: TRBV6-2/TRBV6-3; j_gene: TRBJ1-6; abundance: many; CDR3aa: CASSGETGVSPLHF; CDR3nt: TGTGCCAGCAGTGGTGAGACAGGGGTGTCACCCCTCCACTTT
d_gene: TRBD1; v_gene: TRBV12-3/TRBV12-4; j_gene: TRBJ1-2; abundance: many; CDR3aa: CASSPFFRQGDCSF; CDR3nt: TGTGCCAGCAGTCCATTCTTCCGACAGGGGGATTGTTCCTTC
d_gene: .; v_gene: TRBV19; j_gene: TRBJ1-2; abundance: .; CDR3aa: CASSMGWWGRKFSYGYTF; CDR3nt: TGTGCCAGTAGTATGGGGTGGTGGGGGCGAAAGTTTTCCTATGGCTACACCTTC
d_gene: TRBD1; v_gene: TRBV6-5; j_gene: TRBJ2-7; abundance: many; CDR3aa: CASSYFRQGDGEQYF; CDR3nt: TGTGCCAGCAGTTACTTTAGACAGGGAGATGGCGAGCAGTACTTC